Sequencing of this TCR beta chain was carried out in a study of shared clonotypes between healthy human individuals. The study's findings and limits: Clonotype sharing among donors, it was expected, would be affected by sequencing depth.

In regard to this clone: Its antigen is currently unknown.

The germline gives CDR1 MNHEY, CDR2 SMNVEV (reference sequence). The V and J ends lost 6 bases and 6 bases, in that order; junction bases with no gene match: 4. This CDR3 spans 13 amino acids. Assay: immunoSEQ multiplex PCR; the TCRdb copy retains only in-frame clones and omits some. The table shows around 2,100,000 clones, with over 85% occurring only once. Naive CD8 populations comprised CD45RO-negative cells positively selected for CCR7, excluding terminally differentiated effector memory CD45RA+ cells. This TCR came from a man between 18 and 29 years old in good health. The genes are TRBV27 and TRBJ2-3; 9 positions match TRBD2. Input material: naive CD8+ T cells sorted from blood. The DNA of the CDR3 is TGTGCCAGCAGGGGACTAGCAACGGATACGCAGTATTTT. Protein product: CASRGLATDTQYF.